Listed below are T cell receptor beta chains from one sample, sequenced in a study of cytomegalovirus exposure and HLA in healthy donors. The method was immunoSEQ multiplex PCR; TCRdb's version includes in-frame clones alone and lacks a portion of them. The table lists about 160,000 clones, around 81% of them singletons. The sample taken for sequencing was PBMCs. The receptors were sampled from a man aged 30 to 39 in good health and CMV-seropositive. CDR3s include the opening cysteine and the closing phenylalanine or tryptophan. Fields, in order: J gene, V gene, D gene, clone size, CDR3 length, CDR3 DNA, CDR3 protein. A D gene is named only where the DNA matches it firmly. Clone size is shown for a subset of rows, as once, few, many or a class of expanded clone.

TRBJ1-2 TRBV7-3 TRBD1 once 13 TGTGCCAGCAGCGGACAGGGTTTGGACGGCTACACCTTC CASSGQGLDGYTF
TRBJ1-1 TRBV27 - - 15 TGTGCCAGCAGTTTTCGAGAGGGGGGGCGGGGTGAAGCTTTCTTT CASSFREGGRGEAFF
TRBJ1-2 TRBV2 - - 13 TGTGCCAGCAGTGAGTCAGGGTCCTATGGCTACACCTTC CASSESGSYGYTF
TRBJ2-1 TRBV7-9 TRBD2 - 16 TGTGCCAGCAGCTTACTAGCGGGGGGGCCCTACAATGAGCAGTTCTTC CASSLLAGGPYNEQFF
TRBJ1-2 TRBV5-8 - - 14 TGTGCCAGCAGCTTGGTCCGTGGGGAGTATGGCTACACCTTC CASSLVRGEYGYTF
TRBJ2-2 TRBV19 - few 13 TGTGCCAGCGGACTCCGGGGCACCGGGGAGCTGTTTTTT CASGLRGTGELFF
TRBJ2-5 TRBV13 TRBD1 - 20 TGTGCCAGCAGCTTAGTACGATCGGAGGGACAGGGGACAAAAGAAGAGACCCAGTACTTC CASSLVRSEGQGTKEETQYF
TRBJ2-2 TRBV4-1 - - 15 TGCGCCAGCAAAAGAGGGGGGGAGATTCCCGGGGAGCTGTTTTTT CASKRGGEIPGELFF
TRBJ1-2 TRBV5-1 TRBD1 - 15 TGCGCCAGCAGCCTTGACAGGGGGCGCGACTATGGCTACACCTTC CASSLDRGRDYGYTF
TRBJ2-7 TRBV7-2 TRBD1 - 15 TGTGCCAGCAGCCCACAGACAGGGGGAGGGTACGAGCAGTACTTC CASSPQTGGGYEQYF
TRBJ2-3 TRBV13 TRBD2 - 17 TGTGCCAGCAGCGCCCCGACTAGCGGGGGGGCGACAGATACGCAGTATTTT CASSAPTSGGATDTQYF